Below, 2 T cell receptor beta chains from the same sample are listed, as sequenced in a study of Graves' ophthalmopathy and Graves' hyperthyroidism. CDR3 regions of TCR beta were amplified from RNA transcripts. First-round RT-PCR relied on HTBI primers, and a second-round multiplex PCR came next. TCRdb called the multiplex PCR reads again in MiXCR, with one record for every CDR3 protein. The table shows about 500,000 distinct CDR3 sequences, with under 40% occurring only once. Material: peripheral blood or thyroid tissue (not recorded which). The receptors shown here come from an adult man with Graves' hyperthyroidism.

The gene calls are TRBV7-9 and TRBJ1-1, with D unresolved. The CDR3 covers 15 residues. Trimming left V 4 bases short and J 1 base short, with 13 bases between. Germline assignment: CDR1 SEHNR and CDR2 FQNEAQ (reference sequence). CDR3 loop: CASSSYDRTNTEAFF. The CDR3 nucleotides read TGTGCCAGCAGCTCGTACGACCGGACGAACACTGAAGCTTTCTTT.

The chain recombines TRBV10-3 with TRBJ1-2; 7 nucleotides match TRBD1. The CDR3 contains 12 residues. V trimming: 10 bases; J trimming: 1 base; junction bases outside the gene matches: 3. Germline V CDR1 and CDR2: ENHRY, SYGVKD. CDR3 bases: TGTGCCAGTACAGGGGTTAACTATGGCTACACCTTC. Translating gives CASTGVNYGYTF.